This TCR beta chain came from a study of T cell responses to AZD1222 COVID-19 vaccine. General study findings and limits: Receipt of two AZD1222 doses was followed by a rise in Spike-specific TCR breadth and depth. Among spike-specific TCRs, nearly half reportedly target unmutated variant regions. Repertoire sampling occurred only after the peak T cell response.

This CDR3 region has 12 residues. Trimming left V 3 bases short and J 13 bases short, with 15 bases between. The germline V gene has CDR1 SNHLY and CDR2 FYNNEI. Profiling relied on immunoSEQ multiplex PCR, and the TCRdb table lists in-frame clones only, not all of them. The data show roughly 140,000 clones, roughly 93% seen once. Timing groups of about 4 and about 12 weeks for second doses were pooled. This clone was counted a few times. Its antigen is currently unknown. The sample here was peripheral blood, taken 28 days after the second AZD1222 dose. This receptor was identified in an adult who received the AZD1222 COVID-19 vaccine. This rearrangement joins TRBV2 to TRBJ1-2; no clear D. The CDR3 DNA follows: TGTGCCAGCAGTGATGACACACGCGTTGGCACCTTC. Its translation is CASSDDTRVGTF.